Included here is one TCR beta chain sequence, with context. Its antigen remains unidentified. Because it lacks the conserved phenylalanine or tryptophan at the end, this CDR3 is likely a read error. A second about 6 to 11 cycle PCR used barcoded and J-beta primers. TCRdb redid the calling of the 5' RACE reads with MiXCR, one entry per CDR3 protein. The table has some 560,000 distinct CDR3 sequences, around 27% seen once. The data were obtained in a study of blood T cells in healthy people across ages. Germline-derived CDR1 and CDR2 are DFQATT and SNEGSKA (reference sequence). The CDR3 spans 15 residues. Whole-study results and caveats: Per-million-T-cell TCR beta diversity fell roughly linearly with age. Estimated diversity that came from one million T cells was considered an underestimate. PBMCs went unsorted, and a conclusive naive versus antigen-experienced comparison was therefore prevented.

The data were also submitted as part of a second study, on T cells of mothers and their children.

Sequenced: blood. J is TRBJ2-1 and V is TRBV20-1, with 10 bases fitting TRBD2. The J call is in doubt because the DNA end fits TRBJ2-7 better. This TCR derives from a boy aged 2-9 years in good health. The CDR3 nucleotides read TGCAGTGCTACCTCCCAAAGCGGGAGGGCCCACGAGCAGTACCTC. It codes for CSATSQSGRAHEQYL.